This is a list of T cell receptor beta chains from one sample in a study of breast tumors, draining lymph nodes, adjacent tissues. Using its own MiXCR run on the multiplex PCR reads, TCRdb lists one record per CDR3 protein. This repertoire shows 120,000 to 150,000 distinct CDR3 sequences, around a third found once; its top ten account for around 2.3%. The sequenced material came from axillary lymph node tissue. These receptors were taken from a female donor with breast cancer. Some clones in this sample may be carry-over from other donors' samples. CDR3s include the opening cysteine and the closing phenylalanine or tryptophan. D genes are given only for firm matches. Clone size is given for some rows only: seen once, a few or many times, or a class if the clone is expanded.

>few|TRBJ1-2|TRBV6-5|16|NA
CASSHDSDVATYGYTF
TGTGCCAGCAGTCACGATTCGGACGTGGCAACCTATGGCTACACCTTC
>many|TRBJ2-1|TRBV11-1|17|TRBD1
CASSPRKGAASYNEQFF
TGTGCCAGCAGCCCTCGAAAGGGGGCCGCCTCCTACAATGAGCAGTTCTTC
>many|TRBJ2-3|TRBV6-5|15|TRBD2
CASRGLAGGTATQYF
TGTGCCAGCAGGGGTCTAGCGGGGGGTACGGCTACGCAGTATTTT
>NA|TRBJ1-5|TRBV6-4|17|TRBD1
CASSARGTGDLNQPQHF
TGTGCCAGCAGTGCTAGAGGGACAGGAGATCTCAATCAGCCCCAGCATTTT
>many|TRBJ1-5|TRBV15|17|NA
CATSRDPRDRSNQPQHF
TGTGCCACCAGCAGAGATCCTCGCGACAGAAGCAATCAGCCCCAGCATTTT
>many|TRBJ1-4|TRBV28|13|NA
CASVRQVNEKLFF
TGTGCCTCCGTCCGACAGGTTAATGAAAAACTGTTTTTT
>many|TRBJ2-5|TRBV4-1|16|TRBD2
CASSQDGTSGKRTQYF
TGCGCCAGCAGCCAAGATGGGACTAGCGGGAAGAGGACCCAGTACTTC
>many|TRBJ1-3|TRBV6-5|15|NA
CASSYQGKDGNTIYF
TGTGCCAGCAGTTATCAGGGGAAAGATGGAAACACCATATATTTT
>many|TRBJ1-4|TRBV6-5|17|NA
CASSYSIQGVTNEKLFF
TGTGCCAGCAGTTACTCGATCCAAGGGGTGACTAATGAAAAACTGTTTTTT
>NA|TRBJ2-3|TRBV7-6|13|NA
CASSSVLMDTQYF
TGTGCCAGCAGCTCCGTGCTTATGGATACGCAGTATTTT
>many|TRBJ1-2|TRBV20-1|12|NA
CSAHGTVRGYTF
TGCAGTGCCCACGGGACCGTCAGGGGCTACACCTTC
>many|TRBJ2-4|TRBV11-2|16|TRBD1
CASSLANRGSKNIQYF
TGTGCCAGCAGCTTAGCAAACAGGGGTTCCAAAAACATTCAGTACTTC
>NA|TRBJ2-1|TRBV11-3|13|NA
CASSFSLGNEQFF
TGTGCCAGCAGCTTTAGTCTGGGCAATGAGCAGTTCTTC
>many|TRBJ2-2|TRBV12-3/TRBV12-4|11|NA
CASTNQERLFF
TGTGCCAGCACCAACCAGGAGCGGCTGTTTTTT
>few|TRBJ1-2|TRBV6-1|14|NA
CASPRLYGNYGYTF
TGTGCCAGCCCACGCCTCTACGGAAACTATGGCTACACCTTC
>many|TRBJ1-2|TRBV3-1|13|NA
CASSQGRGRGYTF
TGTGCCAGCAGCCAAGGGAGGGGCCGGGGCTACACCTTC
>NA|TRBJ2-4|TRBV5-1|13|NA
CASSLVLGNIQYF
TGCGCCAGCAGCTTGGTCCTGGGTAACATTCAGTACTTC
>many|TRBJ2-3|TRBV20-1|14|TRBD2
CSAAREGRTDTQYF
TGCAGTGCCGCCAGGGAGGGGCGCACAGATACGCAGTATTTT
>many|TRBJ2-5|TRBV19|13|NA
CASSISLQETQYF
TGTGCCAGTAGTATAAGCCTGCAAGAGACCCAGTACTTC
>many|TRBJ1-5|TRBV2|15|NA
CASSLGGPGGQPQHF
TGTGCCAGCAGCCTCGGGGGTCCGGGGGGCCAGCCCCAGCATTTT
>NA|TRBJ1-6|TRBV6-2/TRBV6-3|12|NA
CAGSHPRAPLHF
TGTGCCGGCAGTCACCCGAGGGCACCCCTCCACTTT
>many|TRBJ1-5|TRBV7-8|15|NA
CASSFGGTSNQPQHF
TGTGCCAGCAGCTTCGGGGGCACAAGCAATCAGCCCCAGCATTTT
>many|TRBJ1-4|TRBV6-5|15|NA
CASSRNRATNEKLFF
TGTGCCAGCAGTCGGAACAGGGCAACTAATGAAAAACTGTTTTTT
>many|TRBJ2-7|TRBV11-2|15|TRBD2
CASSRGGSGSYEQYF
TGTGCCAGCAGCCGTGGTGGTAGCGGGTCCTACGAGCAGTACTTC
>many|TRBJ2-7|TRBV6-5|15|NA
CASSYSRDFRYEQYF
TGTGCCAGCAGTTATTCCAGGGACTTTCGCTACGAGCAGTACTTC
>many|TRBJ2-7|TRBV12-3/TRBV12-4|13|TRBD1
CASSPGTGKEQYF
TGTGCCAGCAGTCCCGGGACAGGGAAAGAGCAGTACTTC
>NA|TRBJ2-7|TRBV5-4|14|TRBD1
CASSFDRAPYEQYF
TGTGCCAGCAGCTTCGACAGGGCCCCTTACGAGCAGTACTTC
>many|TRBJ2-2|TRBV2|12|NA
CASSVGFGELFF
TGTGCCAGCAGTGTGGGATTCGGGGAGCTGTTTTTT
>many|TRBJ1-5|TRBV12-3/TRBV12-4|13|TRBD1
CASRGTGGQPQHF
TGTGCCAGCAGGGGGACAGGGGGTCAGCCCCAGCATTTT
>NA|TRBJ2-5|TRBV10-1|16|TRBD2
CASSESRGGRRETQYF
TGCGCCAGCAGTGAGTCCCGGGGGGGCCGGCGGGAGACCCAGTACTTC
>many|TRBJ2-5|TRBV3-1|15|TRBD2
CASSHLGEGLETQYF
TGTGCCAGCAGCCACCTGGGGGAGGGATTAGAGACCCAGTACTTC
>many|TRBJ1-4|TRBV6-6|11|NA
CASSVGEKLFF
TGTGCCAGCAGTGTCGGTGAAAAACTGTTTTTT
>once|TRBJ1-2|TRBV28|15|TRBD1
CASSSAGTGIDGYTF
TGTGCCAGCAGTTCGGCTGGGACAGGGATAGATGGCTACACCTTC
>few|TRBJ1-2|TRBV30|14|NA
CAWKLGRGPYGYTF
TGTGCCTGGAAGTTGGGCAGGGGTCCATATGGCTACACCTTC
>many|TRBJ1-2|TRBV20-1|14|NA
CSARDPSGLYGYTF
TGCAGTGCTAGAGATCCTTCCGGGCTCTATGGCTACACCTTC
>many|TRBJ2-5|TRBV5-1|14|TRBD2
CASSSGTNKETQYF
TGCGCCAGCAGCTCCGGGACTAATAAAGAGACCCAGTACTTC
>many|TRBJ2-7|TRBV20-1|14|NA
CSARDLPVSYEQYF
TGCAGTGCTAGAGATTTACCCGTCTCCTACGAGCAGTACTTC
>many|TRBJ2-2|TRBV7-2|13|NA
CASSLDEAGKLFF
TGTGCCAGCAGCTTAGATGAGGCGGGGAAGCTGTTTTTT
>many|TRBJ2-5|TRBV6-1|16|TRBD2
CASSEALRGGQETQYF
TGTGCCAGCAGTGAAGCGCTTCGGGGGGGCCAGGAGACCCAGTACTTC
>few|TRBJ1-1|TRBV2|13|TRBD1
CASSGQGAAEAFF
TGTGCCAGCAGTGGACAGGGGGCGGCTGAAGCTTTCTTT
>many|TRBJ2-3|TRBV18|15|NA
CASLPRRDPTDTQYF
TGTGCCAGCTTACCCAGAAGGGACCCTACAGATACGCAGTATTTT
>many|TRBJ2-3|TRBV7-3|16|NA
CASSLTVSGARDTQYF
TGTGCCAGCAGCTTAACGGTATCGGGGGCCCGGGATACGCAGTATTTT
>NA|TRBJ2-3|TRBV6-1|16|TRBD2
CASRRTSQASTDTQYF
TGTGCCAGCAGGCGGACTAGCCAAGCTAGCACAGATACGCAGTATTTT
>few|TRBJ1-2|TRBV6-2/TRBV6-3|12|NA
CASSPGIEGYAF
TGTGCCAGCAGCCCCGGCATTGAGGGCTACGCCTTC
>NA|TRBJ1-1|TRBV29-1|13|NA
CSAPRGGNTEAFF
TGCAGCGCACCCCGGGGGGGTAACACTGAAGCTTTCTTT
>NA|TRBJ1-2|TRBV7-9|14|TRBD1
CASSFGTEPYGYTF
TGTGCCAGCAGCTTCGGGACAGAACCATATGGCTACACCTTC
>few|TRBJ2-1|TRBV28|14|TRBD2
CASSFRRGGNEQFF
TGTGCCAGCAGTTTCAGGCGGGGGGGCAATGAGCAGTTCTTC
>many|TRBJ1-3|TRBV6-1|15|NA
CTTSSQGSSGNTIYF
TGTACAACAAGTTCCCAGGGCTCCTCTGGAAACACCATATATTTT
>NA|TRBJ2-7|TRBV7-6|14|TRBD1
CASSKEGQGYEQYF
TGTGCCAGCAGCAAAGAGGGACAGGGCTACGAGCAGTACTTC
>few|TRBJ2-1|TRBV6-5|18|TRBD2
CASSHSGTSGGARNEQFF
TGTGCCAGCAGTCACTCGGGGACTAGCGGGGGGGCTCGGAATGAGCAGTTCTTC
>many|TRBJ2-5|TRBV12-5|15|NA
CASGLVPGLGETQYF
TGTGCTAGTGGTTTGGTACCAGGGTTGGGGGAGACCCAGTACTTC
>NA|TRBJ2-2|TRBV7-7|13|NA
CASKNENTGELFF
TGTGCTAGCAAGAACGAGAACACCGGGGAGCTGTTTTTT
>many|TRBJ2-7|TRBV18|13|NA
CASSPGGKHEQYF
TGTGCCAGCTCACCAGGGGGGAAACACGAGCAGTACTTC
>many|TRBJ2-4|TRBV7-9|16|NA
CASSLAGIQAKNIQYF
TGTGCCAGCAGCTTAGCCGGGATTCAAGCCAAAAACATTCAGTACTTC